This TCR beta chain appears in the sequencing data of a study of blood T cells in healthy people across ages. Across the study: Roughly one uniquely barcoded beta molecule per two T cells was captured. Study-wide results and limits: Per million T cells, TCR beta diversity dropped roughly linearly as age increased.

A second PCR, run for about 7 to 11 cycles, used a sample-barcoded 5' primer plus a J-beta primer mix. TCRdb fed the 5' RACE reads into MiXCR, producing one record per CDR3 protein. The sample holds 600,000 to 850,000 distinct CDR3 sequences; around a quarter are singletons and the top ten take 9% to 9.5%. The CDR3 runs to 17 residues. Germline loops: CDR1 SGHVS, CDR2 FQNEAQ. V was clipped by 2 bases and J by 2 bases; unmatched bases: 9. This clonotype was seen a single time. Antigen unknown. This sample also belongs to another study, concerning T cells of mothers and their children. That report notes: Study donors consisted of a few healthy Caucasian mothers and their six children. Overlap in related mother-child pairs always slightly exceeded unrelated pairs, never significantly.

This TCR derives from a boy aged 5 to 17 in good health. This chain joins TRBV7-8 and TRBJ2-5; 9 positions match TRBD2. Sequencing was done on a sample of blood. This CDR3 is CASSLKGGSGRQETQYF. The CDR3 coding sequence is TGTGCCAGCAGCTTAAAGGGTGGTAGCGGGAGACAAGAGACCCAGTACTTC.